One and the same sample provided the 6 T cell receptor beta chains below, sequenced in a study of tumor-infiltrating lymphocytes in primary liver carcinoma. Co-extracting RNA and DNA was done with roughly 17-34 mg of unsorted bulk tissue as input. Starting material of about 450 ng total RNA yielded TCR beta cDNA via a constant-region primer. Slightly modified ARM-PCR with three nested multiplex PCR rounds yielded TCR beta libraries. TRBV1-TRBV30 forward and Cbeta reverse primers drove the first two roughly 10-cycle rounds. TCRdb reprocessed the multiplex PCR reads with MiXCR, giving one entry per CDR3 protein. The profile covers tens of thousands of distinct CDR3 sequences, with over 65% appearing a single time and about 30% taken by the ten largest. Material for sequencing was liver tumor tissue from sampling region 3. Specified subset: tumor region T3, left-lateral pole. The receptors shown here come from a man aged 35 to 55 with primary liver carcinoma and hepatitis B virus infection.

Regarding this clonotype: The CDR3 does not end in the conserved phenylalanine or tryptophan, so this is likely a read error. The rearrangement links TRBV6-5 to TRBJ1-1; D may be TRBD1 (5 bases). CDR1 MNHEY and CDR2 SVGAGI come from the germline V gene. The CDR3 is made up of 18 amino acids. The CDR3 DNA reads TGTTCCAGCACTCCACACAGGTTGGGGAAGGGGCTGAACACTGAAGCTTTCTAT. Translating gives CSSTPHRLGKGLNTEAFY.

The chain recombines TRBV7-9 with TRBJ2-1; possibly TRBD1 or TRBD2 for D (5 bases each). Germline V lookup: CDR1 SEHNR, CDR2 FQNEAQ (reference sequence). This CDR3 contains 14 residues. With 4 bases removed from V and 8 bases from J, the gap between germline ends came to 15 bases. The CDR3 spells CASSYSGGNDEQFF. The CDR3 DNA sequence: TGTGCCAGCAGCTACAGTGGGGGTAACGATGAGCAGTTCTTC.

In the case of this clonotype: A read error may account for a junction end that differs from germline. This chain connects TRBV4-2 to TRBJ2-1; D is unresolved. The germline V gene encodes CDR1 LGHNA and CDR2 YNFKEQ. The CDR3 is made up of 16 amino acids. The CDR3 DNA reads as TGTGCCGGCAGCCAAGATCCCGTTGGTGTTGAGGATGAGCAGTTCTTC. Translated: CAGSQDPVGVEDEQFF.

The chain employs TRBV13 and TRBJ2-1; 7 bases map to TRBD1. The junction had 11 bases not matched to a gene; V was cut back by 8 bases and J by 1 base. CDR3 length equals 16 residues. Per the germline V gene, CDR1 is PRHDT and CDR2 is FYEKMQ (reference sequence). The DNA of the CDR3 is TGTGCCAGCTTGCCGAGGGGACAGACTTCCTACAATGAGCAGTTCTTC. Residues: CASLPRGQTSYNEQFF.

As regards this clonotype: The CDR3 does not end in the conserved phenylalanine or tryptophan, so this is likely a read error. The chain combines TRBV6-1 with TRBJ2-7; D ambiguous. Germline values: CDR1 MNHNS, CDR2 SASEGT. The CDR3 loop spans 11 amino acids. CDR3 sequence: CASSPYPEQYL. In nucleotides, the CDR3 is TGCGCCAGCAGTCCCTATCCCGAGCAGTACCTC.

In this sample, this clonotype turned up once. J is TRBJ1-1 and V is TRBV11-3; 8 nucleotides line up with TRBD1. V shed 5 bases and J 6 bases; nucleotides not matched to a gene: 5. The CDR3 is 13 residues long. CDR1 and CDR2 (germline): SGHNT, YENEEA. Here the CDR3 DNA reads TGTGCCAGCAGCCTAACAGGGGGGTCTGAAGCTTTCTTT. It codes for CASSLTGGSEAFF.